One and the same sample provided the 19 T cell receptor beta chains below, sequenced in a study of blood T cell repertoires in COVID-19. The repertoire was sequenced with immunoSEQ multiplex PCR; TCRdb's copy has only in-frame clones and lacks some. The sample has 150,000 to 200,000 clones; 90% are singletons. The source material was peripheral blood. The source is a man aged 50 or older with acute or convalescent COVID-19.

The chain is built from TRBV7-9 and TRBJ2-5; 8 nucleotides match TRBD2. V was clipped by 1 base and J by 0 bases; unmatched bases: 4. Germline V gene lookup returns CDR1 SEHNR and CDR2 FQNEAQ (reference sequence). This CDR3 has 16 amino acids. In DNA, the CDR3 is TGTGCCAGCAGCTTAGGGCGGGGGGCGAACCAAGAGACCCAGTACTTC. The encoded protein is CASSLGRGANQETQYF. The full variable domain, completed using reference TRBV7-9 and TRBJ2-5, is DTGVSQNPRHKITKRGQNVTFRCDPISEHNRLYWYRQTLGQGPEFLTYFQNEAQLEKSRLLSDRFSAERPKGSFSTLEIQRTEQGDSAMYLCASSLGRGANQETQYFGPGTRLLVL.

This rearrangement joins TRBV9 to TRBJ1-2; D unclear. V lost 0 bases to trimming and J lost 0 bases, with 15 bases between them. Germline V gene lookup returns CDR1 SGDLS and CDR2 YYNGEE. The CDR3 length is 17 residues. The CDR3 sequence: CASSVGPGQNSNYGYTF. The CDR3 nucleotides read TGTGCCAGCAGCGTAGGGCCAGGCCAGAACTCTAACTATGGCTACACCTTC. Full variable domain (missing parts from reference TRBV9 and TRBJ1-2): DSGVTQTPKHLITATGQRVTLRCSPRSGDLSVYWYQQSLDQGLQFLIQYYNGEERAKGNILERFSAQQFPDLHSELNLSSLELGDSALYFCASSVGPGQNSNYGYTFGSGTRLTVV.

The chain uses TRBV2 and TRBJ1-6; D ambiguous. V gave up 3 bases and J gave up 7 bases, with 19 bases separating them. Germline loops: CDR1 SNHLY, CDR2 FYNNEI. CDR3 length: 17 amino acids. This chain's CDR3 is CASSEEVRDFGNSPLHF. The CDR3 DNA reads TGTGCCAGCAGTGAGGAGGTTAGGGATTTCGGCAATTCACCCCTCCACTTT.

This rearrangement joins TRBV28 to TRBJ2-7; 7 bases are a match to TRBD2. Germline CDR1 MDHEN, CDR2 SYDVKM. V dropped 1 base and J dropped 4; count of bases not matched to a gene: 10. The CDR3 has 16 amino acids. CDR3 sequence reads: CASSLSGGRWGYEQYF. The CDR3 bases are TGTGCCAGCAGTTTATCAGGCGGGAGATGGGGATACGAGCAGTACTTC.

This chain connects TRBV28 to TRBJ2-1; TRBD2 matches at 16 bases. Per the germline V gene, CDR1 is MDHEN and CDR2 is SYDVKM. CDR3 length: 19 residues. The ends lost 4 bases at V and 2 bases at J; junction bases unmatched: 8. CDR3 region: CASSSPGLAGGPTYNEQFF. In DNA, the CDR3 is TGTGCCAGCAGTTCGCCGGGACTAGCGGGAGGGCCCACCTACAATGAGCAGTTCTTC.

The chain has TRBV19 and TRBJ2-7; maybe TRBD1 (5 bases). Germline CDR1 reads LNHDA; CDR2 reads SQIVND (reference sequence). The length of the CDR3 is 13 residues. Between the trimmed V and J ends, which lost 3 bases and 3 bases, there was a span of 9 bases. The CDR3 here is CASSIGQGYEQYV. The CDR3 bases are TGTGCCAGTAGTATTGGGCAGGGCTACGAGCAGTACGTC.

The chain joins TRBV7-9 to TRBJ2-7, with no clear D. Germline V gives CDR1 SEHNR, CDR2 FQNEAQ (reference sequence). Trimming pared 1 base from V and 3 bases from J, leaving 7 bases between. CDR3 size: 13 residues. The CDR3 spells CASSLEEYYEQYF. The DNA of the CDR3 is TGTGCCAGCAGCTTAGAGGAGTACTACGAGCAGTACTTC.

The CDR3 loop reads CASSLRQGSSYNSPLHF. Here the CDR3 DNA reads TGTGCCAGCAGTCTCCGACAGGGTAGCTCCTATAATTCACCCCTCCACTTT. The chain is built from TRBV6-6 and TRBJ1-6; 7 bases match TRBD1. Germline V CDR1 and CDR2: MNHNY, SVGAGI (reference sequence). J gave up 0 bases and V 5 bases, and 7 bases lay outside the gene matches. This CDR3 spans 17 amino acids.

This clone has a handful of counts. The chain combines TRBV19 with TRBJ2-7; perhaps TRBD2 as D (6 bases). The V and J ends lost 6 bases and 4 bases respectively, with 13 bases between them. The V gene's germline CDR1 is LNHDA and CDR2 SQIVND (reference sequence). This CDR3 has 13 residues. The CDR3 sequence: CASSRGTLYEQYF. The CDR3 DNA reads as TGTGCCAGTAGCCGTGGGACTCTTTACGAGCAGTACTTC.

This chain connects TRBV2 to TRBJ1-5; perhaps TRBD1 as D (5 bases). The V gene lost 6 bases and the J gene lost 0 bases, with 12 bases spanning the gap. CDR3 size: 15 residues. The germline V gene encodes CDR1 SNHLY and CDR2 FYNNEI. The CDR3 bases are TGTGCCAGCAGCGCAGAGACAGCTAGCAATCAGCCCCAGCATTTT. Amino acids: CASSAETASNQPQHF.

CDR3 amino acids: CASSSSGGLEIYEQYF. In nucleotides, the CDR3 is TGTGCCAGCAGCTCGAGTGGGGGCCTAGAGATCTACGAGCAGTACTTC. The rearrangement links TRBV9 to TRBJ2-7; D might be TRBD1 (6 bases). Germline V gives CDR1 SGDLS, CDR2 YYNGEE. The CDR3 runs 16 residues. With 4 bases removed from V and 3 bases from J, the gap between germline ends came to 20 bases.

This clone was recorded only once. The chain has TRBV27 and TRBJ2-3; 9 nucleotides line up with TRBD1. There are 15 residues in the CDR3. The junction had 7 bases not matched to a gene; V was cut back by 6 bases and J by 3 bases. The germline V gene has CDR1 MNHEY and CDR2 SMNVEV (reference sequence). The CDR3 loop reads CASRLTGGGTDTQYF. For the CDR3, the DNA is TGTGCCAGCAGGCTGACAGGGGGAGGGACAGATACGCAGTATTTT.

The CDR3 DNA sequence: TGTGCCAGCAGCCTCAAGAGACAGCCCAATCAGCCCCAGCATTTT. Its translation is CASSLKRQPNQPQHF. The chain recombines TRBV7-3 with TRBJ1-5; tentative D call: TRBD1 (5 bases). V was pared by 5 bases and J by 3 bases, with 14 bases between. This CDR3 is built from 15 residues. Germline loops: CDR1 SGHTA, CDR2 FQGTGA.

This clone was found once. CDR3: CASSPTGSNGYTF. CDR3 DNA: TGTGCCAGCAGTCCCACAGGGTCGAATGGCTACACCTTC. The chain uses TRBV7-3 and TRBJ1-2; TRBD1 is a possible D gene (6 bases). CDR1 and CDR2 from the germline V gene are SGHTA and FQGTGA. Trimming stripped 6 bases from V and 6 bases from J, with 14 bases between. This CDR3 is built from 13 residues. Supplemented by reference TRBV7-3 and TRBJ1-2, the full variable domain reads GAGVSQTPSNKVTEKGKYVELRCDPISGHTALYWYRQSLGQGPEFLIYFQGTGAADDSGLPNDRFFAVRPEGSVSTLKIQRTERGDSAVYLCASSPTGSNGYTFGSGTRLTVV.

This clone has just a few counts. The chain joins TRBV11-1 to TRBJ1-4; 8 nucleotides match TRBD1. Trimming at V came to 5 bases and at J to 7 bases, leaving 6 bases not matched to a gene. CDR3 length: 14 amino acids. The germline V gene has CDR1 SGHAT and CDR2 FQDESV (reference sequence). The CDR3 coding sequence is TGTGCCAGCAGCCGGCGACAGGGGAGTGAAAAACTGTTTTTT. Protein: CASSRRQGSEKLFF.

The V call is TRBV19, the J call TRBJ1-4, with TRBD1 matching 7 bases. Trimming removed 6 bases from V and 3 bases from J; junction bases left unmatched: 4. This CDR3 is 14 amino acids long. Germline CDR1 LNHDA, CDR2 SQIVND (reference sequence). CDR3 sequence: CASSPTGSNEKLFF. CDR3 sequence (DNA): TGTGCCAGTAGCCCGACAGGGTCTAATGAAAAACTGTTTTTT.

The chain carries TRBV6-1 and TRBJ1-2, with D possibly matching TRBD1 (5 bases). Trimming removed 2 bases from V and 4 bases from J, with 14 bases in between. Germline CDR1 reads MNHNS; CDR2 reads SASEGT. The CDR3 runs to 15 residues. For the CDR3, the DNA is TGTGCCAGCAGTGAAATGGGGGGAAGGTTCTATGGCTACACCTTC. This gives the protein CASSEMGGRFYGYTF.

V usage is TRBV7-9 and J usage is TRBJ2-3; 16 positions agree with TRBD2. CDR1 is SEHNR and CDR2 is FQNEAQ in the germline V gene (reference sequence). J lost 4 bases, V lost 3 bases, and 4 bases had no gene match. This CDR3 is built from 17 residues. CDR3 sequence reads: CASSFGTSGGGADTQYF. The CDR3 DNA reads TGTGCCAGCAGCTTCGGGACTAGCGGGGGGGGCGCAGATACGCAGTATTTT. The full variable domain, with the rest looked up from reference TRBV7-9 and TRBJ2-3, is DTGVSQNPRHKITKRGQNVTFRCDPISEHNRLYWYRQTLGQGPEFLTYFQNEAQLEKSRLLSDRFSAERPKGSFSTLEIQRTEQGDSAMYLCASSFGTSGGGADTQYFGPGTRLTVL.

This chain uses TRBV9 with TRBJ2-5, with 7 bases aligning to TRBD2. V shed 0 bases, J shed 4 bases, and the junction held 3 bases outside the gene matches. The germline V gene has CDR1 SGDLS and CDR2 YYNGEE. This CDR3 comprises 14 residues. The CDR3 nucleotides are TGTGCCAGCAGCGTAGATTGGGGGGGAGAGACCCAGTACTTC. It encodes CASSVDWGGETQYF.